A single sample is the source of the 27 T cell receptor beta chains below, sequenced in a study of shared clonotypes between healthy human individuals (dated by TCRdb to the early 2020s). The method was the immunoSEQ multiplex PCR assay. The source is immuneACCESS, and TCRdb retained only in-frame sequences with V and J called. Part of the clones is not carried over; for the studies checked, unresolved V genes explain less than half of this, and the remainder is unexplained. Recorded for this sample are about 1.5 million clones; around 98% of them occurred a single time. Approximately 0.44% of the sample rests with the top ten. The specimen was naive CD4+ T cells sorted from blood. Interpreted using the paper, the cell subset or site label stands for: CD45RA+ positively selected. The receptors originated from a man aged 25 to 40 in good health.

The chain couples TRBV5-8 to TRBJ2-7, with 10 bases identical to TRBD1. Germline V CDR1 and CDR2: SGHTS, YDEGEE. The ends lost 2 bases at V and 5 bases at J; junction bases unmatched: 7. The CDR3 runs to 15 residues. CDR3 in DNA: TGTGCCAGCAGCTTCCCCGGGACAGGGGTTCACGAGCAGTACTTC. Protein product: CASSFPGTGVHEQYF.

The rearrangement uses TRBV9 and TRBJ1-4; 7 bases match TRBD1. V lost 0 bases to trimming and J lost 7 bases; unmatched junction nucleotides: 6. CDR1 and CDR2 (germline): SGDLS, YYNGEE. CDR3 length equals 15 residues. The CDR3 reads CASSVGVAGGEKLFF. In nucleotides, the CDR3 is TGTGCCAGCAGCGTAGGGGTGGCAGGGGGTGAAAAACTGTTTTTT.

The rearrangement uses TRBV23-1 and TRBJ1-2; tentative D call: TRBD1 (6 bases). TRBV23-1 belongs to the ORF category, with a function that is uncertain. V gave up 6 bases and J gave up 5 bases, with 34 bases separating them. The CDR3 is 20 amino acids. CDR3 sequence reads: CASSPTGQRKLVRPLYGYTF. The CDR3 bases are TGCGCCAGCAGCCCAACAGGACAGCGGAAATTGGTAAGGCCTTTGTATGGCTACACCTTC.

In this sample, this clone turned up once. The chain is built from TRBV18 and TRBJ2-1; 9 bases match TRBD2. J lost 7 bases, V lost 2 bases, and 9 bases had no gene match. Looked up from germline, CDR1 is KGHSH and CDR2 is LQKENI. The CDR3 consists of 16 residues. The CDR3 loop reads CASSPISGSSRNEQFF. Here the CDR3 DNA reads TGTGCCAGCTCACCAATTAGCGGGAGTAGTCGGAATGAGCAGTTCTTC.

The CDR3 loop reads CASSVVSVGELFF. DNA for the CDR3: TGTGCCAGCAGCGTAGTCAGCGTCGGGGAGCTGTTTTTT. The chain joins TRBV9 to TRBJ2-2; D gene uncertain. Germline V gene sequence: CDR1 SGDLS, CDR2 YYNGEE. The CDR3 sequence is 13 residues long. V was clipped by 0 bases and J by 7 bases, with 7 bases between them. Full variable domain (remainder filled in from reference TRBV9 and TRBJ2-2): DSGVTQTPKHLITATGQRVTLRCSPRSGDLSVYWYQQSLDQGLQFLIQYYNGEERAKGNILERFSAQQFPDLHSELNLSSLELGDSALYFCASSVVSVGELFFGEGSRLTVL.

The chain has TRBV4-3 and TRBJ2-2, with 10 bases that match TRBD2. Germline CDR1 LGHNA, CDR2 YSLEER. V shed 4 bases, J shed 6 bases, and the junction held 11 bases outside the gene matches. This CDR3 has 17 residues. This CDR3 is CASSPQRLAGGAGELFF. The CDR3 DNA sequence: TGCGCCAGCAGCCCTCAAAGACTAGCGGGTGGGGCCGGGGAGCTGTTTTTT.

This clone was detected once. This rearrangement joins TRBV25-1 to TRBJ2-1, with 7 bases aligning to TRBD2. The CDR3 totals 13 residues. The ends lost 3 bases at V and 9 bases at J; junction bases unmatched: 5. Germline assignment: CDR1 MGHDK and CDR2 SYGVNS. CDR3 coding DNA: TGTGCCAGCAGTGACAGACTAGCAGGTGAGCAGTTCTTC. Protein sequence: CASSDRLAGEQFF.

Concerning this clone itself: This sample includes further DNA sequences coding for the same CDR3. This sequence joins TRBV5-6 and TRBJ1-5, with unresolved D. V was cut by 0 bases and J by 7 bases, with 5 bases left in between. Germline V gene lookup returns CDR1 SGHDT and CDR2 YYEEEE. The length of the CDR3 is 12 residues. The CDR3 bases are TGTGCCAGCAGCTTGGTAGGGCAGCCCCAGCATTTT. Protein sequence: CASSLVGQPQHF. The entire variable domain, with the rest obtained from reference TRBV5-6 and TRBJ1-5, is as follows: DAGVTQSPTHLIKTRGQQVTLRCSPKSGHDTVSWYQQALGQGPQFIFQYYEEEERQRGNFPDRFSGHQFPNYSSELNVNALLLGDSALYLCASSLVGQPQHFGDGTRLSIL.

The chain has TRBV6-1 and TRBJ2-7; the D gene could be TRBD1 or TRBD2 (6 bases each). From germline, CDR1 is MNHNS and CDR2 SASEGT. Trimming took 5 bases from V and 3 from J, leaving 11 bases between them. This CDR3 region has 13 residues. CDR3: CASSLQGGYEQYF. The CDR3, as DNA: TGTGCCAGCAGTTTACAGGGAGGCTACGAGCAGTACTTC.

The chain uses TRBV28 and TRBJ1-2, with D hard to call. Trimming shortened V by 8 bases and J by 2 bases, and 3 bases separated the two germline ends. This CDR3 is 10 amino acids long. Germline values: CDR1 MDHEN, CDR2 SYDVKM. Here the CDR3 DNA reads TGTGCCAGCCAGAACTATGGCTACACCTTC. As protein: CASQNYGYTF.

Only one count was recorded for this clone. The chain links TRBV18 to TRBJ2-4, with TRBD2 as a possible D gene (5 bases). This CDR3 spans 16 amino acids. V was shortened by 3 bases and J by 1 base, with 13 bases between the two germline ends. The germline gives CDR1 KGHSH, CDR2 LQKENI. DNA of the CDR3: TGTGCCAGCTCACCTCCTAGCTCGGTGGCCAAAAACATTCAGTACTTC. It translates to CASSPPSSVAKNIQYF.

The rearrangement links TRBV14 to TRBJ2-7, with TRBD1 identical over 10 bases. This CDR3 has 15 residues. Trimming took 0 bases from V and 3 from J; bases not matched to a gene: 2. Germline V gene data show CDR1 as SGHDN and CDR2 as FVKESK. For the CDR3, the DNA is TGTGCCAGCAGCCAAGAGTGGACAGGGGGCTACGAGCAGTACTTC. Protein product: CASSQEWTGGYEQYF.

The chain links TRBV10-3 to TRBJ1-1, with D perhaps matching TRBD1 (5 bases). Germline V gene lookup returns CDR1 ENHRY and CDR2 SYGVKD. Trimming cost V 5 bases and J 5 bases, with 12 bases left between them. The CDR3 is 13 residues long. The CDR3 DNA is TGTGCCATCAGTCTCCAGGGATGGACTGAAGCTTTCTTT. Amino acids: CAISLQGWTEAFF.

The V and J genes are TRBV27 and TRBJ2-2; 12 bases align to TRBD2. V trimming: 2 bases; J trimming: 2 bases; junction bases outside the gene matches: 9. Germline CDR1 is MNHEY and CDR2 is SMNVEV (reference sequence). The CDR3 consists of 19 residues. For the CDR3, the DNA is TGTGCCAGCAGTTTACCCACCGGACTAGCGGGGATCAACACCGGGGAGCTGTTTTTT. Translated: CASSLPTGLAGINTGELFF.

V usage is TRBV19 and J usage is TRBJ2-7, with no clear D. This CDR3 spans 11 amino acids. The V gene's germline CDR1 is LNHDA and CDR2 SQIVND (reference sequence). V shed 3 bases and J shed 8 bases, with 8 bases lying between them. CDR3 region: CASSISCKQYF. As DNA, the CDR3 is TGTGCCAGTAGTATCAGCTGCAAGCAGTACTTC. The variable domain in full, with the rest retrieved from reference TRBV19 and TRBJ2-7, is DGGITQSPKYLFRKEGQNVTLSCEQNLNHDAMYWYRQDPGQGLRLIYYSQIVNDFQKGDIAEGYSVSREKKESFPLTVTSAQKNPTAFYLCASSISCKQYFGPGTRLTVT.

The chain recombines TRBV2 with TRBJ2-7; D uncertain. Trimming shortened V by 3 bases and J by 9 bases, and 9 bases separated the two germline ends. Germline lookup yields CDR1 SNHLY and CDR2 FYNNEI. This CDR3 contains 11 residues. CDR3 bases: TGTGCCAGCAGTGATGAAGGACGGCAGTACTTC. Translating gives CASSDEGRQYF. The variable domain in full, with the rest retrieved from reference TRBV2 and TRBJ2-7, is EPEVTQTPSHQVTQMGQEVILRCVPISNHLYFYWYRQILGQKVEFLVSFYNNEISEKSEIFDDQFSVERPDGSNFTLKIRSTKLEDSAMYFCASSDEGRQYFGPGTRLTVT.

The rearrangement uses TRBV5-1 and TRBJ1-1, with unresolved D. Trimming shortened V by 0 bases and J by 2 bases, and 8 bases separated the two germline ends. Germline V gives CDR1 SGHRS, CDR2 YFSETQ. This CDR3 has 14 amino acids. CDR3 sequence: CASSLAWENTEAFF. The DNA of the CDR3 is TGCGCCAGCAGCTTGGCCTGGGAAAACACTGAAGCTTTCTTT.

This chain uses TRBV27 with TRBJ2-5, with a possible D match to TRBD1 (5 bases). Looked up from germline, CDR1 is MNHEY and CDR2 is SMNVEV (reference sequence). V shed 6 bases and J shed 5 bases, with 13 bases lying between them. This CDR3 is 13 amino acids long. The CDR3 bases are TGTGCCAGCAGCCGGACATTGGAGGAGACCCAGTACTTC. This sequence encodes CASSRTLEETQYF.

The chain recombines TRBV9 with TRBJ2-3; 10 bases align to TRBD2. Germline CDR1 reads SGDLS; CDR2 reads YYNGEE. Trimming removed 6 bases from V and 1 base from J; junction bases left unmatched: 5. The CDR3 is 15 amino acids. The CDR3 spells CASNEGTSGTDTQYF. In nucleotides, the CDR3 is TGTGCCAGCAACGAAGGGACTAGCGGCACAGATACGCAGTATTTT. Together with reference TRBV9 and TRBJ2-3, the CDR3 gives the full variable domain: DSGVTQTPKHLITATGQRVTLRCSPRSGDLSVYWYQQSLDQGLQFLIQYYNGEERAKGNILERFSAQQFPDLHSELNLSSLELGDSALYFCASNEGTSGTDTQYFGPGTRLTVL.

The chain has TRBV14 and TRBJ2-1, with 10 nucleotides matching TRBD2. Looked up from germline, CDR1 is SGHDN and CDR2 is FVKESK. Trimming at V came to 2 bases and at J to 3 bases, leaving 4 bases not matched to a gene. CDR3 size: 16 residues. The CDR3 sequence: CASSQPLAGVYNEQFF. The CDR3, as DNA: TGTGCCAGCAGCCAACCCCTAGCGGGGGTCTACAATGAGCAGTTCTTC.

The chain employs TRBV11-2 and TRBJ2-1; D is perhaps TRBD2 (5 bases). Trimming took 1 base from V and 10 from J, leaving 14 bases between them. The CDR3 covers 14 residues. From germline, CDR1 is SGHAT and CDR2 FQNNGV. The CDR3 nucleotides are TGTGCCAGCAGCTTAGTCCTCTCCGAGGGAGAGCAGTTCTTC. It yields the protein CASSLVLSEGEQFF.

This chain links TRBV10-3 with TRBJ2-1, with D unresolved. Germline V gene data show CDR1 as ENHRY and CDR2 as SYGVKD. Trimming removed 0 bases at V and 4 bases at J, with 19 bases between. The CDR3 totals 18 residues. The CDR3 region has the DNA TGTGCCATCAGTGAGTCAGGCGCTAGGAGTGGTGGGTACAATGAGCAGTTCTTC. It codes for CAISESGARSGGYNEQFF.

V usage is TRBV5-1 and J usage is TRBJ2-3; TRBD2 matches at 7 bases. Germline V lookup: CDR1 SGHRS, CDR2 YFSETQ. The length of the CDR3 is 17 residues. V was pared by 0 bases and J by 1 base, with 8 bases of the junction left unmatched. The CDR3 reads CASSLAAGAFGTDTQYF. CDR3 coding DNA: TGCGCCAGCAGCTTGGCGGCGGGAGCATTTGGCACAGATACGCAGTATTTT.

This chain uses TRBV6-6 with TRBJ2-1; 11 bases align to TRBD2. The CDR3 sequence is 15 residues long. Looked up from germline, CDR1 is MNHNY and CDR2 is SVGAGI (reference sequence). V shed 5 bases and J 7 bases; nucleotides not matched to a gene: 7. The CDR3: CASSQLAGANNEQFF. Written as DNA, the CDR3 is TGTGCCAGCAGTCAACTAGCGGGAGCCAATAATGAGCAGTTCTTC.

This clone came up once. V is TRBV11-2 and J is TRBJ2-1, with 9 positions matching TRBD1. The junction had 8 bases not matched to a gene; V was cut back by 5 bases and J by 6 bases. Germline loops: CDR1 SGHAT, CDR2 FQNNGV. The CDR3 length is 15 residues. CDR3: CASSPRGQGINEQFF. In DNA, the CDR3 is TGTGCCAGCAGCCCCCGGGGACAGGGCATCAATGAGCAGTTCTTC.

V is TRBV5-8 and J is TRBJ2-5; D gene uncertain. In germline, CDR1 is SGHTS, CDR2 YDEGEE. The CDR3 contains 14 residues. V was shortened by 0 bases and J by 7 bases, with 13 bases between the two germline ends. The CDR3 bases are TGTGCCAGCAGCTTGGCCGGTGGTTGGGGGACCCAGTACTTC. Amino acids: CASSLAGGWGTQYF. The full variable domain, in which reference TRBV5-8 and TRBJ2-5 provide the parts outside the CDR3, is EAGVTQSPTHLIKTRGQQATLRCSPISGHTSVYWYQQALGLGLQFLLWYDEGEERNRGNFPPRFSGRQFPNYSSELNVNALELEDSALYLCASSLAGGWGTQYFGPGTRLLVL.

This clone was seen a single time. The chain carries TRBV28 and TRBJ1-2; no definite D call. Trimming removed 6 bases from V and 9 bases from J, with 17 bases in between. Germline assignment: CDR1 MDHEN and CDR2 SYDVKM. The CDR3 covers 13 residues. CDR3 nucleotide sequence: TGTGCCAGCAGCGTCCCGCGCCTTTGGCGCTACACCTTC. Amino acids: CASSVPRLWRYTF.